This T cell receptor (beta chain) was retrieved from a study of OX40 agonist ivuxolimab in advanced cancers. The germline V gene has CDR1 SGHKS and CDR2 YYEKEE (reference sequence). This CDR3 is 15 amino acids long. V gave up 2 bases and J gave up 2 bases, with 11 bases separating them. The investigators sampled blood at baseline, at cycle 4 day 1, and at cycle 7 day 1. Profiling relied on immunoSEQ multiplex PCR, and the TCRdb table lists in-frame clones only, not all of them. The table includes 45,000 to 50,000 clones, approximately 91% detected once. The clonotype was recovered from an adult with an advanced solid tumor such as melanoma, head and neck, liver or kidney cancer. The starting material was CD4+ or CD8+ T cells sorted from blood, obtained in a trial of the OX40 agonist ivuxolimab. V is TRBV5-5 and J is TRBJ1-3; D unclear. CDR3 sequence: CASSLNGIPGNTIYF. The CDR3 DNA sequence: TGTGCCAGCAGCTTAAATGGGATCCCTGGAAACACCATATATTTT.